Included here is one T cell receptor beta chain sequence, with context. The V gene end was trimmed by 2 bases and the J gene end by 4 bases; junction bases not matched to a gene: 6. CDR3 length: 15 amino acids. Germline loops: CDR1 SGHRS, CDR2 YFSETQ. The record originates from a study of technical replicates of blood from a handful of donors. Profiled with immunoSEQ multiplex PCR; TCRdb holds only in-frame clones, not every one. The sample lists 70,000 to 75,000 clones; roughly 94% were seen once. This receptor was obtained from a human donor in good health. Source material: T cells isolated from PBMCs. The V gene is TRBV5-1, the J gene TRBJ1-2; 9 positions match TRBD1. CDR3 sequence (DNA): TGCGCCAGCAGCTTTGGACAGGGGCTAGGCTATGGCTACACCTTC. Its protein product is CASSFGQGLGYGYTF.